Reported below is one T cell receptor beta chain. Its antigen is not identified. This sample is drawn from a study of cytomegalovirus exposure and HLA in healthy donors. Study results and limitations: CMV serostatus stood as the only immune exposure information on hand.

13 Jbeta primers and 60 Vbeta primers were used for the PCR. This table comes from immunoSEQ multiplex PCR, and its TCRdb copy is limited to in-frame clones, with some not included. The profile shows about 90,000 clones, more than 55% of them singletons. CDR3 size: 13 residues. Trimming stripped 2 bases from V and 8 bases from J, with 10 bases between. The germline CDR1 and CDR2 sequences are SEHNR and FQNEAQ (reference sequence). The chain carries TRBV7-9 and TRBJ2-1, with D possibly being TRBD2 (5 bases). Material for sequencing was PBMCs. This receptor was identified in a woman aged 45-59 years in good health and CMV-seropositive. CDR3 sequence reads: CASSLLSGDEQFF. The CDR3 DNA sequence: TGTGCCAGCAGCTTATTGTCCGGGGATGAGCAGTTCTTC.